This TCR beta chain stems from a study of CD8+CD57+ T cells in acquired aplastic anemia. Background on the study: Yields of DNA that came from sorted CD4+ and CD8+ cells averaged roughly 3 ug.

Investigators profiled TCR beta VDJ and CDR3 from genomic DNA template. TCRdb re-analysed the reads in MiXCR, keeping a single row per CDR3 protein. In the table there are under 250,000 distinct CDR3 sequences, approximately 65% of which are singletons. For this clonotype: What it binds is unknown.

Germline V gene data show CDR1 as SGHTA and CDR2 as FQGNSA. V lost 6 bases, J lost 1 base, and 5 bases stayed unmatched. The CDR3 sequence is 14 residues long. The authors sequenced patients whose flow cytometry had shown CD8+CD57+ cell expansion. No patient had been given any therapy when blood was sampled. Study outcomes and limitations: For CD8+ Simpson's diversity, patients and controls showed no significant difference. Patients and controls shared just under 30 CD8+ CDR3 sequences, highly expressed in patients.

This TCR came from a human donor with aplastic anemia. Sequencing input: sorted CD4+, CD8+, or CD8+CD57+ T cells (not recorded which) from PBMCs. The rearrangement joins TRBV7-2 to TRBJ1-1; TRBD1 matches 7 bases. The chain's CDR3 is CASRFTGANTEAFF. The CDR3 DNA reads as TGTGCCAGCAGGTTCACAGGGGCGAACACTGAAGCTTTCTTT.